These T cell receptor beta chains were read from a single sample in a study of CD8+ T cells in alopecia areata. Generated by immunoSEQ multiplex PCR, the TCRdb table keeps only in-frame clones and is missing some. The table has around 160,000 clones, roughly 48% seen once. The sample comprised CD4+ T cells sorted from blood. The source is a human donor with alopecia areata. Both conserved end residues are trimmed from each CDR3.

V gene: TRBV9
CDR3 length: 13
CDR3 protein: ASSVEAVVSYEQY

V gene: TRBV6-6
CDR3 length: 9
CDR3 protein: ASSYQETQY

V gene: TRBV7-3
CDR3 length: 13
CDR3 protein: ASSKQGANTGELF

V gene: TRBV11-2
CDR3 length: 11
CDR3 protein: ASSYSQEETQY

V gene: TRBV9
CDR3 length: 12
CDR3 protein: ASSPTGMNTEAF

V gene: TRBV19
CDR3 length: 13
CDR3 protein: ASSIGQGAQETQY

V gene: TRBV29-1
CDR3 length: 9
CDR3 protein: SVGDGYEQY

V gene: TRBV29-1
CDR3 length: 11
CDR3 protein: SVGGLAGDEQY

V gene: TRBV28
CDR3 length: 12
CDR3 protein: ASSTITPRAMQY

V gene: TRBV6-5
CDR3 length: 12
CDR3 protein: ASSYSSRKYTQY

V gene: TRBV12-5
CDR3 length: 13
CDR3 protein: ASGLGKGQLYGYT

V gene: TRBV14
CDR3 length: 13
CDR3 protein: ASSLTSGPWDEQF

V gene: TRBV29-1
CDR3 length: 9
CDR3 protein: SVVFFNEQF

V gene: TRBV7-2
CDR3 length: 11
CDR3 protein: ASSINRADTQY

V gene: TRBV5-1
CDR3 length: 12
CDR3 protein: ASSLGQTPYEQY

V gene: TRBV29-1
CDR3 length: 14
CDR3 protein: SALHPGLRLNYGYT

V gene: TRBV30
CDR3 length: 10
CDR3 protein: AWTVSNYGYT

V gene: TRBV29-1
CDR3 length: 13
CDR3 protein: SVARQATFYNEQF

V gene: TRBV7-9
CDR3 length: 13
CDR3 protein: ASSGGAGEAYEQY